This T cell receptor beta chain was profiled in a study of beta chain features in type 1 diabetes. Study at large: There were around 110 million sorted cells examined across all samples.

The V and J ends lost 6 bases and 6 bases, in that order; junction bases with no gene match: 8. The CDR3 length is 15 residues. In germline, CDR1 is MNHNS, CDR2 SASEGT. Findings and caveats of the study: TCRB CDR3s from Type 1 diabetes patients were moderately but significantly shorter in all four CD4+ subsets. Whether TCRB rearrangement is influenced by HLA type was left unresolved in this analysis. Insertions were fewer and deletions more numerous at VDJ junctions in type 1 diabetes patients.

As to this clone: Its antigen is not known.

The authors reverse transcribed all of the isolated RNA, so sequencing captured expressed TCRB transcripts. For naive, central memory and regulatory T cell samples, reads averaged roughly 4 million. Assay: immunoSEQ multiplex PCR; the TCRdb copy retains only in-frame clones and omits some. This sample has about 160,000 clones, with 7.8% found just once. Sequences were obtained from central memory CD4+ T cells from blood. The rearrangement joins TRBV6-1 to TRBJ1-6; 7 bases are shared with TRBD1. The TCR sequence derives from a woman in her 40s with type 1 diabetes. The CDR3 region is CASRIGQEVNSPLHF. CDR3 nucleotide sequence: TGTGCCAGCAGGATTGGACAGGAAGTTAATTCACCCCTCCACTTT.